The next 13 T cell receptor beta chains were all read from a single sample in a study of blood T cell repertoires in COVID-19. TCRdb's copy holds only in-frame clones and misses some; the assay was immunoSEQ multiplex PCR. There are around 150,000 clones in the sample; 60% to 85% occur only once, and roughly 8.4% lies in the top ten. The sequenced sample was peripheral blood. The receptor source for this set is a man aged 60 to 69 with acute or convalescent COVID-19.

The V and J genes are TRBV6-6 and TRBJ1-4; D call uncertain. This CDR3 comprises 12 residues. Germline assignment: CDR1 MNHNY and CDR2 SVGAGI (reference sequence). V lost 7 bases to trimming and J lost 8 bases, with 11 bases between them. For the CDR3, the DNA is TGTGCCAGCACCCCCGGTGAGGAAAAACTGTTTTTT. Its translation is CASTPGEEKLFF.

CDR3 region: CASSQDSRGGAEAFF. For the CDR3, the DNA is TGCGCCAGCAGCCAAGATTCCCGGGGGGGAGCTGAAGCTTTCTTT. The genes are TRBV4-3 and TRBJ1-1, with D perhaps TRBD1 (5 bases). Germline CDR1 and CDR2: LGHNA and YSLEER. The V gene lost 0 bases and the J gene lost 6 bases, with 14 bases spanning the gap. The CDR3 runs to 15 residues.

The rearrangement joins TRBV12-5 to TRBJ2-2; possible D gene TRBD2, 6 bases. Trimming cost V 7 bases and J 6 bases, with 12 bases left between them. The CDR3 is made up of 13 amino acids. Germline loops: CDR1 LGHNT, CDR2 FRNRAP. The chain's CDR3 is CASALGGAGELFF. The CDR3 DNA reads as TGTGCTAGTGCCTTGGGAGGTGCCGGGGAGCTGTTTTTT.

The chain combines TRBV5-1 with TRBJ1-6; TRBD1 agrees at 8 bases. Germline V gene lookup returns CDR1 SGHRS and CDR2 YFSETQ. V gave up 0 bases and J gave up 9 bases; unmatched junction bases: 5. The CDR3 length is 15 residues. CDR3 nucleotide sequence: TGCGCCAGCAGCTTGGCGGGACAGGTTGGTTCACCCCTCCACTTT. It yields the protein CASSLAGQVGSPLHF.

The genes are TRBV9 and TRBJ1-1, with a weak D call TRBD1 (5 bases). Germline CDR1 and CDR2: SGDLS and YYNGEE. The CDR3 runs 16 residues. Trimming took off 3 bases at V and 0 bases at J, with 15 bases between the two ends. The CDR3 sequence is CASSEPKRGVNTEAFF. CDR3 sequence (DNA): TGTGCCAGCAGCGAGCCCAAGCGGGGGGTGAACACTGAAGCTTTCTTT. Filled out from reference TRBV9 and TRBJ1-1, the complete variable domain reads DSGVTQTPKHLITATGQRVTLRCSPRSGDLSVYWYQQSLDQGLQFLIQYYNGEERAKGNILERFSAQQFPDLHSELNLSSLELGDSALYFCASSEPKRGVNTEAFFGQGTRLTVV.

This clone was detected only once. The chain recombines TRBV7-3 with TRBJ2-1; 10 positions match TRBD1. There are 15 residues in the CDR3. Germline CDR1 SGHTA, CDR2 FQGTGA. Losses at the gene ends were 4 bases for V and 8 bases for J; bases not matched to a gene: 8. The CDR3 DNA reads TGTGCCAGCAGCTCCGGACAGGGGGTTTGGTATGAGCAGTTCTTC. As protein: CASSSGQGVWYEQFF.

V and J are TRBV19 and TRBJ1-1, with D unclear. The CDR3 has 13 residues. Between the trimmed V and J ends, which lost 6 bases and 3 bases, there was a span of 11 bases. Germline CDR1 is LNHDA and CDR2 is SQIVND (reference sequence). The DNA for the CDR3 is TGTGCCAGTAGCTATCGAGCCGACACTGAAGCTTTCTTT. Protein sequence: CASSYRADTEAFF. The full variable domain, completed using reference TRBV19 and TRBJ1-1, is DGGITQSPKYLFRKEGQNVTLSCEQNLNHDAMYWYRQDPGQGLRLIYYSQIVNDFQKGDIAEGYSVSREKKESFPLTVTSAQKNPTAFYLCASSYRADTEAFFGQGTRLTVV.

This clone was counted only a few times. CDR3 sequence (DNA): TGTGCCAGCAGCCGGGGACACCCTAGCTCCTATAATTCACCCCTCCACTTT. Encoded protein: CASSRGHPSSYNSPLHF. The genes are TRBV9 and TRBJ1-6, with D maybe TRBD1 (6 bases). V lost 4 bases, J lost 0 bases, and 14 bases lay in between. Germline V lookup: CDR1 SGDLS, CDR2 YYNGEE. This CDR3 has 17 amino acids.

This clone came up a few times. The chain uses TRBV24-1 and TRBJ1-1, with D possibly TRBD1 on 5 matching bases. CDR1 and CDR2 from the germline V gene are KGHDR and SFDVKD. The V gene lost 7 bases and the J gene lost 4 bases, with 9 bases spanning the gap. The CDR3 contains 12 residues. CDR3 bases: TGTGCCACCAGGGGACTAGGCACTGAAGCTTTCTTT. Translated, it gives CATRGLGTEAFF.

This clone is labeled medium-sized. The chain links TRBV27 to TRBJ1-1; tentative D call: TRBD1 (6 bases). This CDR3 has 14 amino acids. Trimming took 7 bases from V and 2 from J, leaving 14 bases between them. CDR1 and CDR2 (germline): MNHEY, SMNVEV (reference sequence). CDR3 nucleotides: TGTGCCAGCAAGTTTCAGGGGCTTAACACTGAAGCTTTCTTT. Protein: CASKFQGLNTEAFF.

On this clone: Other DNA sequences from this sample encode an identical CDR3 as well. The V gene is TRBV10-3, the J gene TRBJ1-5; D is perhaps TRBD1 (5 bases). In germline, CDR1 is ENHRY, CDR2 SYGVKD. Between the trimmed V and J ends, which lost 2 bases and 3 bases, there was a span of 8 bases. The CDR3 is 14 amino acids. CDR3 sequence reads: CAISEDSSNQPQHF. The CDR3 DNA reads TGTGCCATCAGTGAGGACAGCTCCAATCAGCCCCAGCATTTT.

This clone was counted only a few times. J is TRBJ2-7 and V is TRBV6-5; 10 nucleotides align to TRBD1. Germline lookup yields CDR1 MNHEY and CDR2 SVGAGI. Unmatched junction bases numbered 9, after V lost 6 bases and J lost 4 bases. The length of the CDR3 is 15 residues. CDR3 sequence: CASSPTGTGVYEQYF. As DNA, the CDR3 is TGTGCCAGCAGCCCCACCGGGACAGGGGTATACGAGCAGTACTTC.

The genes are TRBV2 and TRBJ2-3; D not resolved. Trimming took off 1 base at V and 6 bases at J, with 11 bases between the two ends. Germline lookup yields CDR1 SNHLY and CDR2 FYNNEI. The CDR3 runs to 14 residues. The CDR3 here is CASSEVGVLDTQYF. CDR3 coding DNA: TGTGCCAGCAGTGAAGTTGGAGTCTTGGATACGCAGTATTTT.